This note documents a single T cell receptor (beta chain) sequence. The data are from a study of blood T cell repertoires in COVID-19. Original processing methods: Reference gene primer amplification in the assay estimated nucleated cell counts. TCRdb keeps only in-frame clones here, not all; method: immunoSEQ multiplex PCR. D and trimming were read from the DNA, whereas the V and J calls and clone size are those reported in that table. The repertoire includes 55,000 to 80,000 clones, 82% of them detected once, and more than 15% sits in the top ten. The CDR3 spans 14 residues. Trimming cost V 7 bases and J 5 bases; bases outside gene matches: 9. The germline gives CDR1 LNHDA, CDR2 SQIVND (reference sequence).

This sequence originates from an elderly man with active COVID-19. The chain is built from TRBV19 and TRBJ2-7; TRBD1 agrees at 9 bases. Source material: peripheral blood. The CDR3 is CASKPGQGSHEQYF. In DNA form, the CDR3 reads TGTGCCAGTAAACCGGGACAGGGCTCTCACGAGCAGTACTTC. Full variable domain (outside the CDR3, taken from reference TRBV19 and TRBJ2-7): DGGITQSPKYLFRKEGQNVTLSCEQNLNHDAMYWYRQDPGQGLRLIYYSQIVNDFQKGDIAEGYSVSREKKESFPLTVTSAQKNPTAFYLCASKPGQGSHEQYFGPGTRLTVT.